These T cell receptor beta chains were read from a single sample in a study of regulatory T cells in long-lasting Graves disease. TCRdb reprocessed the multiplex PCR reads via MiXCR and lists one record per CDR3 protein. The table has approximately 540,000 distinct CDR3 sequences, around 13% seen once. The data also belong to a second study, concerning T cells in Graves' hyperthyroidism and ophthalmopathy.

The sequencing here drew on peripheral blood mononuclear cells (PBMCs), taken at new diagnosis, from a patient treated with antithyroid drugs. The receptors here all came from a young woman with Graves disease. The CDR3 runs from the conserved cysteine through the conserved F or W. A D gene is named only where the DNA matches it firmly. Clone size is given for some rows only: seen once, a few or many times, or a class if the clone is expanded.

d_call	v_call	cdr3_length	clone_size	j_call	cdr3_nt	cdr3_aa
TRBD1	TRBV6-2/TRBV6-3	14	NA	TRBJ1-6	TGTGCCAGCAGTGAGACAGGGCGCAATTCACCCCTCCACTTT	CASSETGRNSPLHF
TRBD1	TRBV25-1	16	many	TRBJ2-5	TGTGCCAGCAGTGAAAACAGGGGAAATATCCAAGAGACCCAGTACTTC	CASSENRGNIQETQYF
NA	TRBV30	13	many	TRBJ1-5	TGTGCCTGGAGTACCCATAGCAATCAGCCCCAGCATTTT	CAWSTHSNQPQHF
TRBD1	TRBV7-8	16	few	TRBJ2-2	TGTGCCAGCAGTTCTAGGGACAGGGGGCGTACCGGGGAGCTGTTTTTT	CASSSRDRGRTGELFF
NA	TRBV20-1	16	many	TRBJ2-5	TGCAGTGCTAGAAAGTACGACGGGACACAGCAAGAGACCCAGTACTTC	CSARKYDGTQQETQYF
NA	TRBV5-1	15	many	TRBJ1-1	TGCGCCAGCAGCTTGGAGGGGGGGATTTATACTGAAGCTTTCTTT	CASSLEGGIYTEAFF
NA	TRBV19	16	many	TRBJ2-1	TGTGCCAGTAGAGGTAGCGGGACAGGGAAATACAATGAGCAGTTCTTC	CASRGSGTGKYNEQFF
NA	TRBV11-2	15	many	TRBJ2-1	TGTGCCAGCAGTCTCTCGGTTGAGGCCTACAATGAGCAGTTCTTC	CASSLSVEAYNEQFF
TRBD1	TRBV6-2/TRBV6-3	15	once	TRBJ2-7	TGTGCCAGCAGAGGACAGGTGGGGAGCTCCTACGAGCAGTACTTC	CASRGQVGSSYEQYF
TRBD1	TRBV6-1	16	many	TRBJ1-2	TGTGCCAGCAGTGAATTGGGAGGGGGCTTTCTGGGAGGCTACACCTTC	CASSELGGGFLGGYTF
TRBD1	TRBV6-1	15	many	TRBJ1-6	TGTGCCACAAGGGGGGACAGCTCCTATAATTCACCCCTCCACTTT	CATRGDSSYNSPLHF
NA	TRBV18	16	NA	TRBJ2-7	TGTGCCAACTCACCACCGTTAACTAGCAGGAACTACGAGCAGTCCTTC	CANSPPLTSRNYEQSF
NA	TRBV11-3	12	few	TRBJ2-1	TGTGCCAGCAGCTTCGCGGGCAGCGAGCAGTTCTTC	CASSFAGSEQFF
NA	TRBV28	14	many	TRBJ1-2	TGTGCCAGCAGACCTGGGACCTCTTTGTTGGGGTCCACCTTC	CASRPGTSLLGSTF
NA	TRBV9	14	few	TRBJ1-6	TGTGCCAGCAGCGTAGGCCAGGGAGCCTCACCCCTCCACTTT	CASSVGQGASPLHF
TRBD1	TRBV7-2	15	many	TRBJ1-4	TGTGCCAGCAGCCTAAACAGGGGTTCGGGTGAAAAACTGTTTTTT	CASSLNRGSGEKLFF
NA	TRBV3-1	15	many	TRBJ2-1	TGTGCCAGCAGCCAGGGGGGTAGCTCCTACAATGAGCAGTTCTTC	CASSQGGSSYNEQFF
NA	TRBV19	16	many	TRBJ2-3	TGTGCCAGTAGTCCACGGAGCTTCTCGAGCACAGATACGCAGTATTTT	CASSPRSFSSTDTQYF
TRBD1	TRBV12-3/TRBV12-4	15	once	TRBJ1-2	TGTGCCAGCAGCCTTATGGGACAGGGGGACTATGGCTACACCTTC	CASSLMGQGDYGYTF
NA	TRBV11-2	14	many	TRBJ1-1	TGTGCCAGCACGAGGCTAGTGGAAAACACTGAAGCTTTCTTT	CASTRLVENTEAFF
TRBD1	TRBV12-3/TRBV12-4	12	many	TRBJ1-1	TGTGCCAGCAGCCTTGGGACAGCCGAAGCTTTCTTT	CASSLGTAEAFF
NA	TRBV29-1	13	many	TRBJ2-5	TGCAGCGTAGCCGGGAGAAGGTGGGAGACCCAGTACTTC	CSVAGRRWETQYF
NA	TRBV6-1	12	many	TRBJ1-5	TGTGCCAGCAGTGAAAGGAATCAGCCCCAGCATTTT	CASSERNQPQHF
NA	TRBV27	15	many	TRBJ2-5	TGTGCCAGCAGTTTATCCGCCGACAGAAAAGAGATCCAGTACTTC	CASSLSADRKEIQYF
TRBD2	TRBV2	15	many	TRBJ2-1	TGTGCCAGCAGTCATGGCGGGAGTGCTTACAATGAGCAGTTCTTC	CASSHGGSAYNEQFF
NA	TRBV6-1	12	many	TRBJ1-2	TGTGCCAGCACTAGCCGCTTAACTGGCTACACCTTC	CASTSRLTGYTF
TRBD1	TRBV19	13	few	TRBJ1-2	TGTGCCAGTAGTAGACAGGGGTGGGATGGCTACACCTTC	CASSRQGWDGYTF
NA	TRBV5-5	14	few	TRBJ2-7	TGTGCCAGCCCCGGGCCAGAGATGATCTACGAGCAGTACTTC	CASPGPEMIYEQYF
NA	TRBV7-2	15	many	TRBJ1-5	TGTGCCAGCAGCCCACGGGGTCCGGGTTCTCAGCCCCAGCATTTT	CASSPRGPGSQPQHF
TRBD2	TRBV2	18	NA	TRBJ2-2	TGTGCCAGCAGTGCCCCGGGACTAGCGGGAGGCCTCACCGGGGAGCTGTTTTTT	CASSAPGLAGGLTGELFF
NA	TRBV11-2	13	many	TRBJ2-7	TGTGCCAGCAGCTTAGGCTGGGACTACGAGCAGTACTTC	CASSLGWDYEQYF
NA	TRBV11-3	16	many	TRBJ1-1	TGTGCCAGCAGTCAATGGTTGATGCCCGCTCCGGGGGAAGCTTTCTTT	CASSQWLMPAPGEAFF
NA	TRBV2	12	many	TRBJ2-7	TGTGCCAGCAGTTACACAGGCCACGAGCAGTACTTC	CASSYTGHEQYF
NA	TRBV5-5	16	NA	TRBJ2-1	TGTGCCAGCAGCTACCGACACCTGAGCTCCTACAATGAGCAGTTCTTC	CASSYRHLSSYNEQFF
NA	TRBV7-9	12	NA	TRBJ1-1	TGTGCCAGCAGCTTATTGTCCCAGAAAGCTTTCTTT	CASSLLSQKAFF
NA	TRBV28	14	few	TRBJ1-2	TGTGCCAGCAGTTCAACGACAGCTAACTATGGCTACACCTTC	CASSSTTANYGYTF
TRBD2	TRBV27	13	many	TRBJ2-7	TGTGCCAGCAGTTTCGGGGGGTACTACGAGCAGTACTTC	CASSFGGYYEQYF
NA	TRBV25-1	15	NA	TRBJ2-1	TGTGCCAGCAGTGATTTAAGGGAGTCCTACAATGAGCAGTTCTTC	CASSDLRESYNEQFF
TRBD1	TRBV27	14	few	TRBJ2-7	TGTGCCAGCAGTACCGGACAGGGACCCTACGAGCAGTACTTC	CASSTGQGPYEQYF
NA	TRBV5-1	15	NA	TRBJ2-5	TGCGCCAGCAGCTTGGACACGAGCTCCTACAATGAGCAGTACTTC	CASSLDTSSYNEQYF
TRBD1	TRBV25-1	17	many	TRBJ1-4	TGTGCCAGCAGTGAAGCCGGGACAGGGGGACCAGATGAAAAACTGTTTTTT	CASSEAGTGGPDEKLFF
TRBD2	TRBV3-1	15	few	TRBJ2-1	TGTGCCAGCAGCCAAGGGACTAGCGGGACGGATGAGCAGTTCTTC	CASSQGTSGTDEQFF
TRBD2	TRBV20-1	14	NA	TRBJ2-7	TGCAGTGCTAGATCCAGCGGGAGAACCTACGAGCAGTACTTC	CSARSSGRTYEQYF
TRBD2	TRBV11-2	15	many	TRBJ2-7	TGTGCCAGCAGCCCTCGTAGCGGGATGAACTACGAGCAGTACTTC	CASSPRSGMNYEQYF
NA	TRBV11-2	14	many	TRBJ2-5	TGTGCCAGCAGCTTAAGTAGGGGGCAAGAGACCCAGTACTTC	CASSLSRGQETQYF
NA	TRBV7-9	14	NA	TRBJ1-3	TGTGCCAGCAGCTTACAGGGGATCGGAAACACCATATATTTT	CASSLQGIGNTIYF